These 26 T cell receptor beta chains came from one sample sequenced in a study of CD8 T cells in ankylosing spondylitis. The study's findings and limits: Characteristic, it appeared, of ankylosing spondylitis blood was a TCR beta motif of roughly 8 highly homologous variants.

MiXCR, run by TCRdb on the 5' RACE reads, gives a single entry per CDR3 protein. Of approximately 550,000 distinct CDR3 sequences in the sample, roughly 13% were seen once. Antigens of these TCRs are unknown. The specimen sequenced was blood, either unsorted or a sorted T cell fraction (not recorded which). The source of these receptors is a male donor with ankylosing spondylitis.

A few counts support this clonotype. CDR3 coding DNA: TGTGCCAGCAGTTTAGTGGTCGTTAACACTGAAGCTTTCTTT. The encoded protein is CASSLVVVNTEAFF. The rearrangement uses TRBV12-3 or TRBV12-4 and TRBJ1-1, with D unclear. V was clipped by 1 base and J by 2 bases, with 8 bases between them. The CDR3 contains 14 residues.

This clonotype was seen once. The V and J genes are TRBV6-5 and TRBJ1-3, with 8 bases fitting TRBD1. Germline V gives CDR1 MNHEY, CDR2 SVGAGI. This CDR3 spans 17 amino acids. Losses at the gene ends were 0 bases for V and 5 bases for J; bases not matched to a gene: 9. CDR3 in amino acids: CASSYSHPGQGRNTIYF. The CDR3 DNA follows: TGTGCCAGCAGTTACTCGCACCCCGGACAGGGAAGAAACACCATATATTTT.

The chain combines TRBV7-2 with TRBJ1-5, with a tentative D call TRBD1 (6 bases). Germline V gene sequence: CDR1 SGHTA, CDR2 FQGNSA. Trimming shortened V by 5 bases and J by 3 bases, and 11 bases separated the two germline ends. The CDR3 totals 14 residues. The chain's CDR3 is CASSNGQNNQPQHF. Here the CDR3 DNA reads TGTGCCAGCAGCAATGGACAGAACAATCAGCCCCAGCATTTT. Variable domain in full (rest from reference TRBV7-2 and TRBJ1-5): GAGVSQSPSNKVTEKGKDVELRCDPISGHTALYWYRQSLGQGLEFLIYFQGNSAPDKSGLPSDRFSAERTGGSVSTLTIQRTQQEDSAVYLCASSNGQNNQPQHFGDGTRLSIL.

This chain connects TRBV10-3 to TRBJ1-4; D call uncertain. This CDR3 contains 15 residues. The germline V gene has CDR1 ENHRY and CDR2 SYGVKD. V lost 0 bases and J lost 8, with 13 bases in between. The CDR3 bases are TGTGCCATCAGTGAGTCATCGGGGATGGGAGAAAAACTGTTTTTT. This encodes CAISESSGMGEKLFF.

This clonotype appeared many times. The CDR3 loop reads CASSLTGGNQPQHF. The CDR3 DNA reads TGTGCCAGCAGTTTGACAGGGGGCAATCAGCCCCAGCATTTT. This chain links TRBV12-3 or TRBV12-4 with TRBJ1-5; 8 positions match TRBD1. CDR3 length equals 14 residues. Trimming took 3 bases from V and 2 from J; bases not matched to a gene: 0.

This clonotype was observed a handful of times. The chain joins TRBV12-3 or TRBV12-4 to TRBJ1-4; weak D call: TRBD1 (5 bases). V lost 6 bases, J lost 0 bases, and 8 bases lay in between. This CDR3 comprises 14 residues. The DNA for the CDR3 is TGTGCCAGCAGCGGACACACAACTAATGAAAAACTGTTTTTT. Encoded protein: CASSGHTTNEKLFF.

This clonotype was seen ten or more times. This chain uses TRBV12-3 or TRBV12-4 with TRBJ2-4; 9 bases are shared with TRBD1. The trim removed 3 bases at V and 5 bases at J, leaving 5 bases unmatched. This CDR3 spans 15 amino acids. CDR3 in DNA: TGTGCCAGCAGTTTTTGGACAGGGGTTGAAAACATTCAGTACTTC. Protein product: CASSFWTGVENIQYF.

Only one count was recorded for this clonotype. V gene TRBV6-6 combines with J gene TRBJ1-2; no clear D gene. This CDR3 spans 13 amino acids. Trimming removed 2 bases at V and 3 bases at J, with 7 bases between. Germline CDR1 reads MNHNY; CDR2 reads SVGAGI (reference sequence). The CDR3 protein is CASSYSGYYGYTF. CDR3 nucleotide sequence: TGTGCCAGCAGTTACAGCGGCTACTATGGCTACACCTTC.

This chain connects TRBV4-1 to TRBJ1-1, with 11 positions matching TRBD1. Germline CDR1 is MGHRA and CDR2 is YSYEKL. The CDR3 spans 14 residues. V shed 4 bases, J shed 9 bases, and the junction held 7 bases outside the gene matches. The CDR3 DNA sequence: TGCGCCAGCAGCCTCGGACAGGGGGCTGAGAAAGCTTTCTTT. Encoded protein: CASSLGQGAEKAFF.

This chain connects TRBV29-1 to TRBJ2-3; TRBD2 agrees at 11 bases. V was pared by 4 bases and J by 0 bases, with 12 bases of the junction left unmatched. The germline gives CDR1 SQVTM, CDR2 ANQGSEA. The CDR3 contains 18 residues. The CDR3 DNA reads as TGCAGCGTTGCCGGGACTAGCGGCCGCGACCCTAGCACAGATACGCAGTATTTT. Protein sequence: CSVAGTSGRDPSTDTQYF.

This chain uses TRBV3-1 with TRBJ2-5; the D gene is possibly TRBD2 (5 bases). The germline V gene has CDR1 LGHDT and CDR2 YNNKEL (reference sequence). The CDR3 is made up of 16 amino acids. Trimming removed 1 base from V and 0 bases from J, with 12 bases in between. CDR3 region: CASSQGQRRNQETQYF. DNA of the CDR3: TGTGCCAGCAGCCAAGGCCAGCGGAGAAACCAAGAGACCCAGTACTTC.

The rearrangement uses TRBV4-1 and TRBJ1-2; D possibly corresponds to TRBD1 (5 bases). The germline gives CDR1 MGHRA, CDR2 YSYEKL. This CDR3 region has 16 residues. With 0 bases removed from V and 4 bases from J, the gap between germline ends came to 15 bases. The CDR3 sequence is CASSQDPRSGVYGYTF. CDR3 DNA: TGCGCCAGCAGCCAAGATCCCAGATCGGGGGTCTATGGCTACACCTTC.

The chain joins TRBV9 to TRBJ2-1; the D is unclear. Looked up from germline, CDR1 is SGDLS and CDR2 is YYNGEE. V was trimmed by 5 bases and J by 0 bases, leaving 9 bases between them. CDR3 size: 14 residues. The CDR3: CASSKQNSYNEQFF. The CDR3 DNA sequence: TGTGCCAGCAGTAAACAGAACTCCTACAATGAGCAGTTCTTC.

This chain joins TRBV19 and TRBJ1-3; D not resolved. The CDR3 covers 14 residues. In germline, CDR1 is LNHDA, CDR2 SQIVND (reference sequence). V dropped 3 bases and J dropped 5 bases, with 11 bases sitting between them. CDR3 sequence (DNA): TGTGCCAGTAGTATCCCCCGCGGTAGAAACACCATATATTTT. Protein product: CASSIPRGRNTIYF.

The chain couples TRBV20-1 to TRBJ2-2, with a weak D call TRBD1 (6 bases). Germline values: CDR1 DFQATT, CDR2 SNEGSKA (reference sequence). V shed 0 bases and J shed 1 base, with 9 bases lying between them. The CDR3 has 15 amino acids. As DNA, the CDR3 is TGCAGTGCTAGAGATACAGGGATGAACACCGGGGAGCTGTTTTTT. Translating it yields CSARDTGMNTGELFF.

This clonotype was observed a few times. V gene TRBV10-2 combines with J gene TRBJ1-6; D remains unclear. V gave up 3 bases and J gave up 14 bases, with 8 bases separating them. This CDR3 has 11 amino acids. Germline CDR1 WSHSY, CDR2 SAAADI. CDR3 sequence: CASSDSSALHF. The DNA of the CDR3 is TGCGCCAGCAGTGATAGCTCGGCCCTCCACTTT.

This clonotype was observed a handful of times. The chain has TRBV5-1 and TRBJ2-2; no firm D call. Looked up from germline, CDR1 is SGHRS and CDR2 is YFSETQ. This CDR3 has 13 residues. Trimming shortened V by 2 bases and J by 9 bases, and 11 bases separated the two germline ends. Written as DNA, the CDR3 is TGCGCCAGCAGCTTTTTGCCCCAATGGGAGCTGTTTTTT. Its protein is CASSFLPQWELFF.

The sample holds a few counts of this clonotype. The rearrangement uses TRBV29-1 and TRBJ1-1, with D possibly matching TRBD1 (5 bases). From germline, CDR1 is SQVTM and CDR2 ANQGSEA. Deletions cut 3 bases from V and 4 bases from J, with 15 bases between. The CDR3 contains 14 residues. The CDR3 sequence is CSVDGRGSGTEAFF. CDR3 DNA sequence: TGCAGCGTTGATGGTCGGGGCTCCGGCACTGAAGCTTTCTTT.

This clonotype was detected many times. The chain employs TRBV5-5 and TRBJ1-3; D might be TRBD1 (5 bases). This CDR3 comprises 14 residues. CDR1 is SGHKS and CDR2 is YYEKEE in the germline V gene (reference sequence). V was shortened by 7 bases and J by 0 bases, with 11 bases between the two germline ends. The CDR3, as DNA: TGTGCCAGCGCCCCGGGGCACTCTGGAAACACCATATATTTT. Translating it yields CASAPGHSGNTIYF.

The V and J genes are TRBV7-9 and TRBJ1-6, with TRBD1 identical over 10 bases. The J segment lost 9 bases and the V segment lost 3 bases, leaving 5 bases of the junction unmatched. The CDR3 contains 15 residues. From germline, CDR1 is SEHNR and CDR2 FQNEAQ (reference sequence). The CDR3 DNA is TGTGCCAGCAGCTTTAGTAGGACAGGGGGTTCACCCCTCCACTTT. Amino acid sequence: CASSFSRTGGSPLHF.

V usage is TRBV27 and J usage is TRBJ2-1; tentatively, D is TRBD1 or TRBD2 (5 bases each). The germline V and J ends were trimmed by 4 bases and 9 bases, with 13 bases remaining between them. CDR3 length: 13 residues. CDR1 and CDR2 from the germline V gene are MNHEY and SMNVEV (reference sequence). The DNA of the CDR3 is TGTGCCAGCAGTTGGGACCCGACAGCTGAGCAGTTCTTC. It is translated as CASSWDPTAEQFF.

The sample holds many counts of this clonotype. The chain couples TRBV2 to TRBJ2-7, with 7 bases identical to TRBD1. V was clipped by 4 bases and J by 0 bases; unmatched bases: 6. Germline V gene data show CDR1 as SNHLY and CDR2 as FYNNEI. The CDR3 is made up of 15 amino acids. CDR3 sequence reads: CASSAGTESSYEQYF. The DNA of the CDR3 is TGTGCCAGCAGTGCAGGGACAGAGAGCTCCTACGAGCAGTACTTC. Based on the CDR3 plus reference TRBV2 and TRBJ2-7, the full variable domain is EPEVTQTPSHQVTQMGQEVILRCVPISNHLYFYWYRQILGQKVEFLVSFYNNEISEKSEIFDDQFSVERPDGSNFTLKIRSTKLEDSAMYFCASSAGTESSYEQYFGPGTRLTVT.

CDR3 residues: CAWSPDRDYGYTF. CDR3 nucleotide sequence: TGTGCCTGGAGCCCCGACAGGGATTATGGCTACACCTTC. The gene calls are TRBV30 and TRBJ1-2; 7 bases are shared with TRBD1. This CDR3 region has 13 residues. Germline V gene sequence: CDR1 GTSNPN, CDR2 SVGIG (reference sequence). The V and J ends lost 3 bases and 5 bases, in that order; junction bases with no gene match: 6.

This clonotype was seen many times. This rearrangement joins TRBV28 to TRBJ2-1; D not certain. The CDR3 is 15 amino acids. The germline V gene has CDR1 MDHEN and CDR2 SYDVKM. Trimming stripped 3 bases from V and 0 bases from J, with 9 bases between. CDR3 bases: TGTGCCAGCAGTTTCGGGCCTAGCTCCTACAATGAGCAGTTCTTC. Translation: CASSFGPSSYNEQFF.

This clonotype turned up a few times. The chain recombines TRBV5-5 with TRBJ2-4, with D possibly TRBD2 on 6 matching bases. Looked up from germline, CDR1 is SGHKS and CDR2 is YYEKEE (reference sequence). The V end was cut by 2 bases, the J end by 3 bases, with 12 bases between. This CDR3 spans 15 amino acids. CDR3 loop: CASSFGGPLKNIQYF. The CDR3 nucleotides read TGTGCCAGCAGCTTCGGAGGGCCACTCAAAAACATTCAGTACTTC.

The chain carries TRBV10-1 and TRBJ1-1; D is undetermined. Germline loops: CDR1 WNHNN, CDR2 SYGVQD (reference sequence). Trimming stripped 6 bases from V and 5 bases from J, with 10 bases between. The length of the CDR3 is 12 residues. The CDR3 DNA reads TGCGCCAGCAGCGCGGGATTGACTGAAGCTTTCTTT. This sequence encodes CASSAGLTEAFF.